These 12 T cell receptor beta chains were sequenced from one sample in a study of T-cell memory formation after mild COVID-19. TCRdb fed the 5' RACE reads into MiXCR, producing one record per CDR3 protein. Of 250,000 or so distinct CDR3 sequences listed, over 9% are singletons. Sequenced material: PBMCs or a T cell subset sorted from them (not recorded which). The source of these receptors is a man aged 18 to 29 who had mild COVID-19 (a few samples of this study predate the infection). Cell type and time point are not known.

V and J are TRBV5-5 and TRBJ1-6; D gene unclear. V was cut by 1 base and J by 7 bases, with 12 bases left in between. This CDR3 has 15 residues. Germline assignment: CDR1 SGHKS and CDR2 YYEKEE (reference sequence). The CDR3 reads CASSLPRGGNSPLHF. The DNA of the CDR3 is TGTGCCAGCAGCTTGCCCCGCGGAGGGAATTCACCCCTCCACTTT.

The CDR3 sequence is CSVEEENTDTQYF. As DNA, the CDR3 is TGCAGCGTTGAAGAAGAGAACACAGATACGCAGTATTTT. The genes are TRBV29-1 and TRBJ2-3; no firm D call. Trimming stripped 0 bases from V and 2 bases from J, with 6 bases between. The CDR3 runs 13 residues. CDR1 and CDR2 (germline): SQVTM, ANQGSEA.

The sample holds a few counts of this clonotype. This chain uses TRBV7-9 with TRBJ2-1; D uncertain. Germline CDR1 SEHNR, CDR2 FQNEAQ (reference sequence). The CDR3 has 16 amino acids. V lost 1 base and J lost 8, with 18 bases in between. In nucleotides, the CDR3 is TGTGCCAGCAGCTTAGAGTCGCGACAATACCGGGATGAGCAGTTCTTC. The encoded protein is CASSLESRQYRDEQFF.

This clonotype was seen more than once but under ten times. The CDR3 reads CASSLGPGGGNSPLHF. CDR3 DNA sequence: TGTGCCAGCAGCTTAGGTCCAGGGGGAGGTAATTCACCCCTCCACTTT. This chain links TRBV7-2 with TRBJ1-6; 7 nucleotides match TRBD1. Unmatched junction bases numbered 6, after V lost 1 base and J lost 6 bases. Germline CDR1 reads SGHTA; CDR2 reads FQGNSA. There are 16 residues in the CDR3.

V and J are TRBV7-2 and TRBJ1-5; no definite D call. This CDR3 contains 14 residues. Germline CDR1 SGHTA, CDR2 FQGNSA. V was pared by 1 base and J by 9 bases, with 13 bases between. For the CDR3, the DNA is TGTGCCAGCAGCTTAGTCTCGTTAGGGTCGCCCCAGCATTTT. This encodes CASSLVSLGSPQHF.

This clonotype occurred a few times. Here the CDR3 DNA reads TGTGCCAGCAGGAGGGCTAGCGGGTACCAAGAGACCCAGTACTTC. Its translation: CASRRASGYQETQYF. The chain has TRBV28 and TRBJ2-5; 8 bases agree with TRBD2. The CDR3 runs 15 residues. Trimming at V came to 6 bases and at J to 0 bases, leaving 6 bases not matched to a gene. CDR1 and CDR2 (germline): MDHEN, SYDVKM.

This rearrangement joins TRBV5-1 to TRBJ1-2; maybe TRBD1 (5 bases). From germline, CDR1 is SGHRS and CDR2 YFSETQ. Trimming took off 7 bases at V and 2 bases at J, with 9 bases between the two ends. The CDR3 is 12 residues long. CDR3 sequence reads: CASGTGNYGYTF. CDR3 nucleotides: TGCGCCAGCGGGACGGGGAACTATGGCTACACCTTC. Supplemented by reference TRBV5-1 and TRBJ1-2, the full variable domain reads KAGVTQTPRYLIKTRGQQVTLSCSPISGHRSVSWYQQTPGQGLQFLFEYFSETQRNKGNFPGRFSGRQFSNSRSEMNVSTLELGDSALYLCASGTGNYGYTFGSGTRLTVV.

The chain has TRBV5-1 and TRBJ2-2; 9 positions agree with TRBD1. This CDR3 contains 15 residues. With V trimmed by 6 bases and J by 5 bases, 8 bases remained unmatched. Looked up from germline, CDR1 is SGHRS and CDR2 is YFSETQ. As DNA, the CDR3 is TGCGCCAGCAACCTCGGGACAGGGACAACCGGGGAGCTGTTTTTT. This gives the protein CASNLGTGTTGELFF.

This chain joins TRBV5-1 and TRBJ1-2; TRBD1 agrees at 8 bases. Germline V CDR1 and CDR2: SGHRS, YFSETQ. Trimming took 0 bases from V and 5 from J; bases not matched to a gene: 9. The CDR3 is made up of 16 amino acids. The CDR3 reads CASSLGPTGDTYGYTF. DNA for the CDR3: TGCGCCAGCAGCTTGGGCCCGACAGGGGACACTTATGGCTACACCTTC.

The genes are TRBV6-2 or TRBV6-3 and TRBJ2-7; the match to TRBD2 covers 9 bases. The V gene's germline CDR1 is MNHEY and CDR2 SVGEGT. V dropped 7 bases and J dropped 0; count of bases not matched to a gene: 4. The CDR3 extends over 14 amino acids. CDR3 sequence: CASKAGGLSYEQYF. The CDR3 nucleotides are TGTGCCAGCAAAGCGGGGGGTCTCTCCTACGAGCAGTACTTC.

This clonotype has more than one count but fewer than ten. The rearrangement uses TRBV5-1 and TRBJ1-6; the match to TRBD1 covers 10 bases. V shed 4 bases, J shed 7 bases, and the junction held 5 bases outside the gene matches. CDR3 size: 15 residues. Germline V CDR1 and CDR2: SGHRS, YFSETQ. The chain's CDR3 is CASSRDRGRNSPLHF. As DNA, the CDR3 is TGCGCCAGCAGCAGGGACAGGGGCCGGAATTCACCCCTCCACTTT.

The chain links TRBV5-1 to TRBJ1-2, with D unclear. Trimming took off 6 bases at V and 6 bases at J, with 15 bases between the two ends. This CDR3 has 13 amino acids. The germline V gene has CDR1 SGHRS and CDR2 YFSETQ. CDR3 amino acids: CASNDLTADGYTF. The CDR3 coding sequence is TGCGCCAGCAACGACCTCACAGCGGATGGCTACACCTTC. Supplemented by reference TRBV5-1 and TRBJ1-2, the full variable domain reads KAGVTQTPRYLIKTRGQQVTLSCSPISGHRSVSWYQQTPGQGLQFLFEYFSETQRNKGNFPGRFSGRQFSNSRSEMNVSTLELGDSALYLCASNDLTADGYTFGSGTRLTVV.